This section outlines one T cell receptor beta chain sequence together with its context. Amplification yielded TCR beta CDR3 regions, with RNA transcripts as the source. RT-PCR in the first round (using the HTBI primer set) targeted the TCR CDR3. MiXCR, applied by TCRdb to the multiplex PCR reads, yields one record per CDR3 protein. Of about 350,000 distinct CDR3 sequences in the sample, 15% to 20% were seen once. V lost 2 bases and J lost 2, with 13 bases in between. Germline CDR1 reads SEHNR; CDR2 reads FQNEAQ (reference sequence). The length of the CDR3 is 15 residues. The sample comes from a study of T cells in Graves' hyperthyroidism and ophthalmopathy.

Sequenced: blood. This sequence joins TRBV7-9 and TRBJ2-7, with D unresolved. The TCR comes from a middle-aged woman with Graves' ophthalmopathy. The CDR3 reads CASSLWMSSTYEQYF. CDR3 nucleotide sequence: TGTGCCAGCAGCTTATGGATGAGTTCTACCTACGAGCAGTACTTC.